This T cell receptor beta chain was sequenced in a study of cytomegalovirus exposure and HLA in healthy donors. PCR involved 60 Vbeta and 13 Jbeta primers. Generated by immunoSEQ multiplex PCR, the TCRdb table keeps only in-frame clones and is missing some. The sample lists around 150,000 clones, roughly 71% occurring once. The CDR3 is 14 residues long. Germline CDR1 SGHDT, CDR2 YYEEEE. Trimming stripped 3 bases from V and 3 bases from J, with 11 bases between. Remarks on this clone: Other nucleotide sequences from this sample produce the same CDR3.

The clonotype was recovered from a male donor in good health and CMV-seropositive. Input material: PBMCs. The chain links TRBV5-6 to TRBJ2-3; possibly TRBD1 for D (6 bases). DNA of the CDR3: TGTGCCAGCAGCTCCCTTAGGGGGACAGATACGCAGTATTTT. It is translated as CASSSLRGTDTQYF. Filled out from reference TRBV5-6 and TRBJ2-3, the complete variable domain reads DAGVTQSPTHLIKTRGQQVTLRCSPKSGHDTVSWYQQALGQGPQFIFQYYEEEERQRGNFPDRFSGHQFPNYSSELNVNALLLGDSALYLCASSSLRGTDTQYFGPGTRLTVL.